The 9 T cell receptor beta chains below come from one sample, sequenced in a study of blood T cell repertoires in COVID-19. This table comes from immunoSEQ multiplex PCR, and its TCRdb copy is limited to in-frame clones, with some not included. The sample comprises 150,000 to 200,000 clones, under 95% of which are singletons, and 18% rests with the top ten. The sequenced material came from peripheral blood. All receptors derive from a man between 60 and 70 years old with active or convalescent COVID-19.

V and J are TRBV28 and TRBJ1-5; the D is unclear. Trimming took 2 bases from V and 3 from J, leaving 5 bases between them. The CDR3 consists of 13 residues. CDR1 and CDR2 (germline): MDHEN, SYDVKM. CDR3 DNA: TGTGCCAGCAGTTTAATCTACAATCAGCCCCAGCATTTT. Protein sequence: CASSLIYNQPQHF.

The V and J genes are TRBV5-4 and TRBJ1-5; D perhaps matches TRBD1 (5 bases). Trimming shortened V by 4 bases and J by 9 bases, and 11 bases separated the two germline ends. The CDR3 loop spans 12 amino acids. Looked up from germline, CDR1 is SGHNT and CDR2 is YYREEE (reference sequence). The CDR3 region is CASSPEGRPQHF. DNA for the CDR3: TGTGCCAGCAGCCCGGAGGGGCGGCCCCAGCATTTT.

CDR3 sequence reads: CASSLVSGRALNEQFF. The CDR3 nucleotides are TGTGCCAGCAGCTTAGTGAGCGGGAGGGCCCTCAATGAGCAGTTCTTC. The chain employs TRBV7-6 and TRBJ2-1, with 10 positions matching TRBD2. Germline CDR1 SGHVS, CDR2 FNYEAQ. V gave up 1 base and J gave up 6 bases; unmatched junction bases: 6. This CDR3 spans 16 amino acids.

The chain uses TRBV5-6 and TRBJ2-3, with 8 bases fitting TRBD2. The germline V gene has CDR1 SGHDT and CDR2 YYEEEE. After removal of 1 base from V and 2 bases from J, the junction contained 6 bases not matched to a gene. The CDR3 is made up of 16 amino acids. The DNA of the CDR3 is TGTGCCAGCAGCTTGAAAGCGGGGGCCTACACAGATACGCAGTATTTT. Translating gives CASSLKAGAYTDTQYF.

J is TRBJ2-7 and V is TRBV5-1; TRBD2 matches at 7 bases. The J segment lost 12 bases and the V segment lost 3 bases, leaving 15 bases of the junction unmatched. Germline CDR1 and CDR2: SGHRS and YFSETQ. The CDR3 is 14 amino acids. In nucleotides, the CDR3 is TGCGCCAGCAGCTCGGTTCCGGGAGGTAATAAGGGGTACTTC. Translated, it gives CASSSVPGGNKGYF.

The chain employs TRBV12-5 and TRBJ1-2; 7 positions agree with TRBD1. CDR1 LGHNT and CDR2 FRNRAP come from the germline V gene. The CDR3 has 13 amino acids. V shed 4 bases and J 4 bases; nucleotides not matched to a gene: 3. CDR3 nucleotide sequence: TGTGCTAGTGGTTCGGACAGGCTCTATGGCTACACCTTC. Translating gives CASGSDRLYGYTF.

The chain joins TRBV12-3 or TRBV12-4 to TRBJ2-7, with D possibly TRBD1 on 5 matching bases. V lost 3 bases and J lost 6, with 6 bases in between. The CDR3 is 11 residues long. Here the CDR3 reads CASSFRGEQYF. The CDR3 DNA reads as TGTGCCAGCAGTTTTAGGGGCGAGCAGTACTTC.

This chain links TRBV10-3 with TRBJ1-1; D is possibly TRBD1 (5 bases). Germline CDR1 is ENHRY and CDR2 is SYGVKD. The length of the CDR3 is 13 residues. The ends were cut back, 11 bases at V and 5 bases at J, with 18 bases in the middle. The CDR3 DNA sequence: TGTGCCGTCACTTCAGGAGGGGAGACTGAAGCTTTCTTT. Translating gives CAVTSGGETEAFF.

The chain has TRBV19 and TRBJ1-1, with TRBD1 identical over 9 bases. Germline lookup yields CDR1 LNHDA and CDR2 SQIVND (reference sequence). V gave up 4 bases and J gave up 0 bases; unmatched junction bases: 9. CDR3 length: 17 amino acids. The CDR3 DNA sequence: TGTGCCAGTAGTAAGGGAGGGACAGGGCCGTTGAACACTGAAGCTTTCTTT. This codes for CASSKGGTGPLNTEAFF.